Listed below are T cell receptor beta chains from one sample, sequenced in a study of blood T cell repertoires in COVID-19. Measured with immunoSEQ multiplex PCR; TCRdb has only the in-frame clones, and not every one. The sample records about 210,000 clones, more than 75% being singletons. The specimen sequenced was peripheral blood. Receptors were obtained from a woman aged 40-49 years with acute or convalescent COVID-19. The conserved cysteine and the conserved F or W are not part of the CDR3 here. The D gene is left open where the match is weak.

d_call: TRBD2; v_call: TRBV25-1; cdr3_aa: ASKAPLGGAGELF
d_call: .; v_call: TRBV6-5; cdr3_aa: ASSGENNQPQH
d_call: TRBD2; v_call: TRBV11-2; cdr3_aa: ASSPRGPSGSYEQF
d_call: .; v_call: TRBV4-1; cdr3_aa: ASSHSGGIRETQY
d_call: .; v_call: TRBV10-1; cdr3_aa: ASSPLGSGGEQY
d_call: TRBD1; v_call: TRBV6-6; cdr3_aa: ASSYLHTTGGGGYT
d_call: TRBD1; v_call: TRBV5-1; cdr3_aa: ASSSSQGAGGEKLF
d_call: TRBD2; v_call: TRBV5-1; cdr3_aa: ASSLASGGARSSYEQY
d_call: .; v_call: TRBV4-1; cdr3_aa: ASSQVSGGGETEAF
d_call: TRBD1; v_call: TRBV10-3; cdr3_aa: AISESGTGAGNEKLF
d_call: TRBD1; v_call: TRBV5-8; cdr3_aa: ASSLRQGAFDSPLH
d_call: TRBD2; v_call: TRBV6-5; cdr3_aa: ASSYSTGLASDTQY
d_call: TRBD1; v_call: TRBV4-1; cdr3_aa: ASGEGQSYEQY
d_call: TRBD2; v_call: TRBV27; cdr3_aa: ASSISGGGYNEQF
d_call: .; v_call: TRBV15; cdr3_aa: ATSSGVDVLNQPQH
d_call: .; v_call: TRBV5-6; cdr3_aa: ASSLWGNSYEQY
d_call: .; v_call: TRBV29-1; cdr3_aa: SVEDNGASSYNEQF
d_call: TRBD1; v_call: TRBV7-2; cdr3_aa: ASSPTTGLDQPQH
d_call: TRBD2; v_call: TRBV3-1/TRBV3-2; cdr3_aa: ASSQDNPLAGGSLNIQY
d_call: .; v_call: TRBV27; cdr3_aa: ASSLSIRIGEQF
d_call: .; v_call: TRBV21-1; cdr3_aa: ASSKGWGGPPGQGVTDTQY
d_call: TRBD2; v_call: TRBV5-1; cdr3_aa: ASSLVPSGGLGYEQY
d_call: .; v_call: TRBV18; cdr3_aa: ASSPGGGDQPQH
d_call: .; v_call: TRBV6-2/TRBV6-3; cdr3_aa: ASSPQGGRNEQY
d_call: .; v_call: TRBV6-4; cdr3_aa: ASTASSNTGELF
d_call: .; v_call: TRBV19; cdr3_aa: ASSSLIQGGNTDTQY
d_call: TRBD1; v_call: TRBV5-1; cdr3_aa: ASSFNRGAYTGELF
d_call: TRBD1; v_call: TRBV19; cdr3_aa: ASSLQGAGSAKNIQY
d_call: TRBD1; v_call: TRBV4-2; cdr3_aa: ASSQDLGTGSYQPQH
d_call: .; v_call: TRBV9; cdr3_aa: ASSVSGSRDTEAF
d_call: TRBD1; v_call: TRBV28; cdr3_aa: ASSFTASHGTATDTQY
d_call: TRBD2; v_call: TRBV5-4; cdr3_aa: ASSLGPLAEGGQY
d_call: TRBD2; v_call: TRBV14; cdr3_aa: ASSHGLADYNEQF
d_call: .; v_call: TRBV6-5; cdr3_aa: ASSYSDSLGEQY
d_call: TRBD2; v_call: TRBV10-3; cdr3_aa: AISEGTSGFNEQF
d_call: .; v_call: TRBV4-1; cdr3_aa: ASSPGEGLVQPQH
d_call: TRBD2; v_call: TRBV7-2; cdr3_aa: ASSVGRGVQNEQY
d_call: TRBD1; v_call: TRBV18; cdr3_aa: ASSLNAGTGGAAGT
d_call: .; v_call: TRBV10-1; cdr3_aa: ASSSPYDTAGELF
d_call: .; v_call: TRBV4-1; cdr3_aa: ASSQLIGGNTEAF
d_call: TRBD1; v_call: TRBV15; cdr3_aa: ATSRAGQGAGYT
d_call: TRBD1; v_call: TRBV19; cdr3_aa: ATLRGQGFRGYT
d_call: TRBD2; v_call: TRBV7-9; cdr3_aa: ASSLGASGKDAYEQY
d_call: TRBD1; v_call: TRBV6-5; cdr3_aa: ASNGDRTYNEQF
d_call: TRBD1; v_call: TRBV25-1; cdr3_aa: ASRTGVDYGYT
d_call: .; v_call: TRBV5-6; cdr3_aa: ASSLDPAGRSLH
d_call: .; v_call: TRBV4-1; cdr3_aa: ASSQERATAPGSNTEAF
d_call: TRBD1; v_call: TRBV29-1; cdr3_aa: SALDRIRTEAF
d_call: .; v_call: TRBV29-1; cdr3_aa: SAGRAGRDGYT
d_call: TRBD2; v_call: TRBV29-1; cdr3_aa: SVEGTSGQF
d_call: .; v_call: TRBV29-1; cdr3_aa: SVPGDTEAF
d_call: .; v_call: TRBV7-2; cdr3_aa: ASSLLDGATNEKLF
d_call: .; v_call: TRBV6-5; cdr3_aa: ASDGQLVEQY
d_call: TRBD1; v_call: TRBV4-1; cdr3_aa: ASSRGQLRMNTEAF
d_call: .; v_call: TRBV6-6; cdr3_aa: ATKAGSNYGYT